In its sample, the clone carrying this TCR beta chain was seen many times. Its antigen is as yet unknown. The time point denotes: newly diagnosed GD, antithyroid drugs for less than 3 months. RNA from PBMCs was the source of the TCR library. The J segment lost 2 bases and the V segment lost 0 bases, leaving 3 bases of the junction unmatched. The CDR3 contains 15 residues. CDR1 LNHDA and CDR2 SQIVND come from the germline V gene (reference sequence). The sample is drawn from a study of regulatory T cells in long-lasting Graves disease. Study-level findings and limits: TRBV28, TRBJ1-2 and TRBJ2-5 were segments that persistent disease favored.

According to the study, TCR beta libraries were built with iRepertoire HTBI primers and CDR3-region Arm-PCR. TCRdb fed the multiplex PCR reads into MiXCR, producing one record per CDR3 protein. Found here are around 450,000 distinct CDR3 sequences, approximately 15% of them singletons; the top ten hold about 7.6%. The sample also formed part of further work on T cells in Graves' hyperthyroidism and ophthalmopathy.

The rearrangement links TRBV19 to TRBJ2-7; 8 positions agree with TRBD1. This clonotype was sampled from a woman in her thirties or forties with Graves disease. Here the sequenced sample was peripheral blood mononuclear cells (PBMCs), taken at new diagnosis, from a patient treated with antithyroid drugs. The CDR3 DNA sequence: TGTGCCAGTAGTATAGAAGGACAGGGCCCCTACGAGCAGTACTTC. Translating gives CASSIEGQGPYEQYF. The whole variable domain, remainder taken from reference TRBV19 and TRBJ2-7, is DGGITQSPKYLFRKEGQNVTLSCEQNLNHDAMYWYRQDPGQGLRLIYYSQIVNDFQKGDIAEGYSVSREKKESFPLTVTSAQKNPTAFYLCASSIEGQGPYEQYFGPGTRLTVT.